This T cell receptor (beta chain) comes out of a study of blood T cells in healthy people across ages. At the level of the study: Every two T cells gave about one barcoded beta molecule via template switching.

A second PCR, run for about 7 to 11 cycles, used a sample-barcoded 5' primer plus a J-beta primer mix. A single record per CDR3 protein comes from TCRdb applying MiXCR to the 5' RACE reads. This table holds roughly 1.6 million distinct CDR3 sequences, about 31% found once. The table lists this clonotype with a few counts. Its antigen is unknown. The CDR3 is made up of 15 amino acids. Germline trimming cut 6 bases from V and 10 bases from J; bases unmatched to any gene: 10. Per sample, at least 5 micrograms of total RNA were extracted. Study conclusions and caveats: Older age coincided with a roughly linear decline in TCR beta diversity per million T cells.

Sequenced: blood. The gene calls are TRBV12-3 or TRBV12-4 and TRBJ2-1, with 12 bases lining up with TRBD2. The sequence came from a woman in her 30s in good health. CDR3 region: CASREGLAGLREQFF. CDR3 nucleotides: TGTGCCAGCAGAGAGGGACTAGCGGGTCTTAGGGAGCAGTTCTTC.